In this sample, the clone carrying this TCR beta chain turned up many times. Germline CDR1 reads MDHEN; CDR2 reads SYDVKM. CDR3 length: 15 residues. V lost 7 bases, J lost 6 bases, and 10 bases stayed unmatched. These data are taken from a study of glioma-infiltrating T cells. TCR alpha and beta CDR3 regions were amplified from RNA using iRepertoire nested multiplex PCR. Via MiXCR, TCRdb re-called the multiplex PCR reads, giving one row per CDR3 protein. Here the sample spans around 93,000 distinct CDR3 sequences, 35% to 45% being singletons. Sequences were obtained from glioma tissue, nonneoplastic brain tissue, or PBMCs (not recorded which). This chain uses TRBV28 with TRBJ2-3; 10 bases match TRBD1. The TCR sequence derives from a human donor with low-grade glioma or glioblastoma, undergoing nonglioma brain surgery, or in good health (not recorded which). This chain's CDR3 is CASTQTDRGTDTQYF. For the CDR3, the DNA is TGTGCCAGCACCCAAACGGACAGGGGGACTGATACGCAGTATTTT.